The 28 T cell receptor beta chains in this list originate from one sample, sequenced in a study of molecular identifiers for immune sequencing clone quantification. TCRdb independently ran MiXCR on the PCR reads; one entry per CDR3 protein. Here the sample spans over 85,000 distinct CDR3 sequences, under 40% being singletons. The material sequenced was naive CD8+ T cells from blood, with Jurkat cell RNA spiked in. Described subset: FACS-sorted CD8+CD4-CCR7+CD45RA+ naive T cells. These receptors were taken from a human donor in good health. Some libraries in this study had Jurkat cell RNA spiked in.

There are a few counts of this clonotype. The chain is built from TRBV5-1 and TRBJ1-1; possible D gene TRBD1, 5 bases. The CDR3 consists of 14 residues. Trimming shortened V by 4 bases and J by 0 bases, and 10 bases separated the two germline ends. CDR1 and CDR2 (germline): SGHRS, YFSETQ. CDR3 sequence: CASSLWGMNTEAFF. The CDR3 DNA reads TGCGCCAGCAGCCTGTGGGGGATGAACACTGAAGCTTTCTTT.

In regard to this clonotype: One end of the junction fails to match germline, which may point to a read error. The chain is built from TRBV6-6 and TRBJ2-7, with 12 positions matching TRBD2. This CDR3 has 17 amino acids. Germline CDR1 is MNHNY and CDR2 is SVGAGI (reference sequence). This CDR3 reads CAGSYSIWLAGGNEQYF. DNA for the CDR3: TGTGCCGGCAGTTACTCGATTTGGCTAGCGGGAGGGAACGAGCAGTACTTC.

The chain employs TRBV7-9 and TRBJ1-2; the D gene is possibly TRBD1 (6 bases). This CDR3 is built from 14 residues. V was pared by 6 bases and J by 2 bases, with 13 bases between. Germline-derived CDR1 and CDR2 are SEHNR and FQNEAQ (reference sequence). CDR3 sequence reads: CASRPSDRNYGYTF. In DNA, the CDR3 is TGTGCCAGCAGACCATCCGACAGGAACTATGGCTACACCTTC.

On this clonotype itself: Germline is not matched at one junction end, which may reflect a read error. This chain connects TRBV11-2 to TRBJ2-3, with 9 bases lining up with TRBD1. This CDR3 spans 20 amino acids. Germline V CDR1 and CDR2: SGHAT, FQNNGV. The CDR3: CASRFPINPKPGQGSDTQYF. The CDR3 DNA follows: TGTGCCAGCCGCTTCCCCATAAACCCCAAACCGGGACAGGGATCAGATACGCAGTATTTT.

For this clonotype: One junction end does not reproduce the germline sequence, and a read error may be involved. The chain combines TRBV6-2 or TRBV6-3 with TRBJ2-6, with TRBD1 as a possible D gene (5 bases). CDR3 length: 19 amino acids. CDR1 is MNHEY and CDR2 is SVGEGT in the germline V gene. In nucleotides, the CDR3 is TGTGCCAGCAGTTACTCGATAAGAAGGTCCTACTCTGGGGCCAACGTCCAGACTTTC. Translating it yields CASSYSIRRSYSGANVQTF.

V is TRBV6-4 and J is TRBJ2-3; the match to TRBD2 covers 10 bases. Germline assignment: CDR1 MRHNA and CDR2 SNTAGT. J was trimmed by 1 base and V by 3 bases; bases with no gene match: 7. The CDR3 is 17 residues long. CDR3 sequence: CASSELPGTSGTDTQYF. The CDR3, as DNA: TGTGCCAGCAGTGAATTACCCGGGACTAGCGGCACAGATACGCAGTATTTT.

As to this clonotype: One end of the junction varies from germline; a read error may be responsible. The chain has TRBV11-2 and TRBJ2-1; D unresolved. This CDR3 is built from 13 residues. Germline V gene data show CDR1 as SGHAT and CDR2 as FQNNGV. The CDR3, as DNA: TGTGCCAGCGGCTTAGAGAGCCTCAATGAGCAGTTCTTC. Protein sequence: CASGLESLNEQFF.

The rearrangement uses TRBV7-2 and TRBJ1-4, with no clear D. Germline CDR1 SGHTA, CDR2 FQGNSA. This CDR3 comprises 12 residues. Trimming shortened V by 2 bases and J by 8 bases, and 6 bases separated the two germline ends. As DNA, the CDR3 is TGTGCCAGCAGCTTACTAGGGGAAAAACTGTTTTTT. This codes for CASSLLGEKLFF.

In this sample, this clonotype turned up once. The junction does not match germline at one end; this may be a read error. The genes are TRBV4-3 and TRBJ1-6; D call uncertain. Germline lookup yields CDR1 LGHNA and CDR2 YSLEER. The CDR3 loop spans 15 amino acids. CDR3 amino acids: CASSQDGPDYSPHHF. The CDR3 DNA reads TGCGCCAGCAGCCAAGATGGCCCAGACTATTCACCCCACCACTTT.

This clonotype was counted many times. The V call is TRBV7-9, the J call TRBJ1-4, with D possibly being TRBD1 (5 bases). Germline V CDR1 and CDR2: SEHNR, FQNEAQ (reference sequence). This CDR3 spans 14 amino acids. V lost 4 bases and J lost 8, with 14 bases in between. CDR3 coding DNA: TGTGCCAGCAGCTCTGGCGGGGCCGGAGAAAAACTGTTTTTT. Its protein is CASSSGGAGEKLFF.

The rearrangement joins TRBV20-1 to TRBJ2-2; D call uncertain. Germline V lookup: CDR1 DFQATT, CDR2 SNEGSKA (reference sequence). This CDR3 region has 13 residues. V shed 5 bases and J shed 4 bases, with 11 bases lying between them. The CDR3 is CSARQPTTGELFF. The CDR3 nucleotides read TGCAGTGCTCGTCAGCCGACCACCGGGGAGCTGTTTTTT.

This clonotype was found many times. This chain connects TRBV7-9 to TRBJ2-3; D perhaps matches TRBD1 (6 bases). The CDR3 sequence is 19 residues long. Germline values: CDR1 SEHNR, CDR2 FQNEAQ (reference sequence). V was pared by 5 bases and J by 0 bases, with 24 bases between. CDR3: CASSRTLVIHRESTDTQYF. CDR3 sequence (DNA): TGTGCCAGCAGCCGAACCCTCGTCATCCACAGGGAAAGCACAGATACGCAGTATTTT. Variable domain in full (rest from reference TRBV7-9 and TRBJ2-3): DTGVSQNPRHKITKRGQNVTFRCDPISEHNRLYWYRQTLGQGPEFLTYFQNEAQLEKSRLLSDRFSAERPKGSFSTLEIQRTEQGDSAMYLCASSRTLVIHRESTDTQYFGPGTRLTVL.

This clonotype has only a few counts. One end of the junction is discordant with germline, which a read error may explain. The V gene is TRBV7-7, the J gene TRBJ2-5; possibly TRBD1 or TRBD2 for D (5 bases each). The CDR3 is made up of 15 amino acids. Per germline, CDR1 SSHAT and CDR2 FNYEAQ (reference sequence). The CDR3 DNA is TGTGCTAGCAGCTTAGGGCCCGGGACCCAAGAGACCCAGTACTTC. Its protein is CASSLGPGTQETQYF.

This clonotype has a handful of counts. The rearrangement links TRBV6-5 to TRBJ2-1; 10 bases are shared with TRBD2. J was trimmed by 7 bases and V by 6 bases; bases with no gene match: 15. CDR1 is MNHEY, CDR2 SVGAGI, per germline. The CDR3 has 17 residues. The DNA of the CDR3 is TGTGCCAGCAGCCCATATGGGCTAGCGGGAGATGTTAATGAGCAGTTCTTC. This sequence encodes CASSPYGLAGDVNEQFF.

The V gene is TRBV9, the J gene TRBJ1-3; a weak D match, TRBD1 (6 bases). Per the germline V gene, CDR1 is SGDLS and CDR2 is YYNGEE. Trimming removed 4 bases from V and 4 bases from J, with 21 bases in between. The CDR3 length is 17 residues. CDR3 sequence reads: CASSPTWADRRGNTIYF. The CDR3 DNA reads as TGTGCCAGCAGCCCAACGTGGGCCGACAGGAGGGGAAACACCATATATTTT.

This clonotype was detected many times. The CDR3 DNA sequence: TGTGCCAGCAGTTGGCAGGGTCAGCCCCAGCATTTT. This encodes CASSWQGQPQHF. The chain joins TRBV12-3 or TRBV12-4 to TRBJ1-5; D may be TRBD1 (5 bases). Deletions cut 4 bases from V and 6 bases from J, with 7 bases between. This CDR3 has 12 amino acids.

This clonotype has a handful of counts. CDR3 in DNA: TGCAGTGCGAGAAGCGGGAGCTCCTACGAGCAGTACTTC. It specifies CSARSGSSYEQYF. The chain recombines TRBV20-1 with TRBJ2-7; 8 bases are a match to TRBD2. Per germline, CDR1 DFQATT and CDR2 SNEGSKA (reference sequence). Unmatched junction bases numbered 4, after V lost 6 bases and J lost 0 bases. CDR3 length equals 13 residues.

This clonotype has just a few counts. The chain couples TRBV20-1 to TRBJ2-7; 7 bases map to TRBD2. The V gene end was trimmed by 0 bases and the J gene end by 3 bases; junction bases not matched to a gene: 2. The CDR3 is 13 amino acids. Germline V gene sequence: CDR1 DFQATT, CDR2 SNEGSKA (reference sequence). The CDR3 loop reads CSARERGIYEQYF. CDR3 DNA: TGCAGTGCTAGAGAGCGGGGGATCTACGAGCAGTACTTC.

This clonotype has at least ten counts. V and J are TRBV7-6 and TRBJ1-1; D not certain. V was pared by 2 bases and J by 2 bases, with 9 bases between. Germline V CDR1 and CDR2: SGHVS, FNYEAQ. This CDR3 has 14 residues. In DNA form, the CDR3 reads TGTGCCAGCAGCTTATTGGCCGCAAACACTGAAGCTTTCTTT. It specifies CASSLLAANTEAFF.

This clonotype occurred many times. J is TRBJ2-3 and V is TRBV28, with 7 nucleotides matching TRBD2. The CDR3 loop spans 15 amino acids. Germline CDR1 reads MDHEN; CDR2 reads SYDVKM. V dropped 6 bases and J dropped 6; count of bases not matched to a gene: 12. The CDR3 protein is CASRPWSGISDTQYF. Here the CDR3 DNA reads TGTGCCAGCAGGCCATGGAGCGGGATTTCTGATACGCAGTATTTT.

This chain links TRBV4-3 with TRBJ2-7; 9 nucleotides match TRBD1. This CDR3 has 14 residues. V lost 4 bases to trimming and J lost 5 bases; unmatched junction nucleotides: 6. CDR1 and CDR2 (germline): LGHNA, YSLEER. In DNA, the CDR3 is TGCGCCAGCAGCCCCGGGACAGGGTTCGACGAGCAGTACTTC. Its translation is CASSPGTGFDEQYF.

This clonotype appeared a few times. An end of the junction does not agree with germline; a read error may underlie this. The V and J genes are TRBV28 and TRBJ2-2, with D possibly matching TRBD1 (7 bases). CDR1 MDHEN and CDR2 SYDVKM come from the germline V gene. This CDR3 contains 16 residues. The CDR3 bases are TGTGCCAGCACCTCCGTTAGCGACAGGGATCCCGGGGGGCTGTTTTTT. Protein product: CASTSVSDRDPGGLFF.

Of note for this clonotype: Germline and junction disagree at one end, which may indicate a read error. The V gene is TRBV28, the J gene TRBJ2-1; 9 bases map to TRBD2. This CDR3 has 16 residues. From germline, CDR1 is MDHEN and CDR2 SYDVKM. The CDR3 sequence: CASSLAWREGNNEQIF. The CDR3 coding sequence is TGTGCCAGCAGTTTAGCATGGCGGGAGGGGAACAATGAGCAGATCTTC.

The chain links TRBV6-2 or TRBV6-3 to TRBJ2-1; 7 nucleotides align to TRBD2. This CDR3 spans 13 amino acids. With 7 bases clipped from V and 2 bases from J, the junction kept 2 bases outside the gene matches. Germline assignment: CDR1 MNHEY and CDR2 SVGEGT. The CDR3: CASKSGTYNEQFF. CDR3 nucleotides: TGTGCCAGCAAAAGCGGGACCTACAATGAGCAGTTCTTC.

The gene calls are TRBV19 and TRBJ2-3, with 8 bases that match TRBD2. This CDR3 region has 15 residues. V dropped 3 bases and J dropped 3; count of bases not matched to a gene: 5. CDR1 and CDR2 (germline): LNHDA, SQIVND (reference sequence). The CDR3 DNA reads TGTGCCAGTAGTATGGCGGGAGGAGGTACAGATACGCAGTATTTT. Residues: CASSMAGGGTDTQYF. The whole variable domain, remainder taken from reference TRBV19 and TRBJ2-3, is DGGITQSPKYLFRKEGQNVTLSCEQNLNHDAMYWYRQDPGQGLRLIYYSQIVNDFQKGDIAEGYSVSREKKESFPLTVTSAQKNPTAFYLCASSMAGGGTDTQYFGPGTRLTVL.

Regarding this clonotype: A much more abundant neighbour one base away suggests this may be a read error. The gene calls are TRBV29-1 and TRBJ1-1; D unresolved. From germline, CDR1 is SQVTM and CDR2 ANQGSEA. Trimming stripped 6 bases from V and 6 bases from J, with 20 bases between. The CDR3 sequence is 14 residues long. CDR3 nucleotides: TGCAGCGTGGACGACAAAGGTTCGGGCTCTGAAGCTTTCTTT. This sequence encodes CSVDDKGSGSEAFF.

This clonotype was picked up many times. This chain connects TRBV6-6 to TRBJ2-1; tentative D call: TRBD2 (5 bases). With 8 bases removed from V and 6 bases from J, the gap between germline ends came to 5 bases. The CDR3 spans 10 residues. The germline gives CDR1 MNHNY, CDR2 SVGAGI (reference sequence). The DNA of the CDR3 is TGTGCCAGCCGGGGCAATGAGCAGTTCTTC. Its translation is CASRGNEQFF.

This clonotype showed up just a few times. The chain recombines TRBV7-2 with TRBJ1-1, with D hard to call. In germline, CDR1 is SGHTA, CDR2 FQGNSA. Trimming stripped 5 bases from V and 3 bases from J, with 19 bases between. CDR3 length: 16 amino acids. The CDR3 DNA follows: TGTGCCAGCAGCCTTCAACCCCCTGTTGGGGACACTGAAGCTTTCTTT. Its translation is CASSLQPPVGDTEAFF.